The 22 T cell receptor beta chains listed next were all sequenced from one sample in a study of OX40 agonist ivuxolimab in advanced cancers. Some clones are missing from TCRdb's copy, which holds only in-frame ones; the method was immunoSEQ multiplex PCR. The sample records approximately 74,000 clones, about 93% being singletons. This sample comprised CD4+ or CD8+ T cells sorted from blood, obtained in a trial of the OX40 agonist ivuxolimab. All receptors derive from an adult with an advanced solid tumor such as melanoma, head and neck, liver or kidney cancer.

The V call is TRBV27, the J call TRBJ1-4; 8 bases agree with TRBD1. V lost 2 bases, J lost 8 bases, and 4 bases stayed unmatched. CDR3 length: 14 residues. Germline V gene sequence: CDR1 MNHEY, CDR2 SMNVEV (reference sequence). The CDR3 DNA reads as TGTGCCAGCAGTTTAACAGGGGGACGGGAAAAACTGTTTTTT. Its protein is CASSLTGGREKLFF.

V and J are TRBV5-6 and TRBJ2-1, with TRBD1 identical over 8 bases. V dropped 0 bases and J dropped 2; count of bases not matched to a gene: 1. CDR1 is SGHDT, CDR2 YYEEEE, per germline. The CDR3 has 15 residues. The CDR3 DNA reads TGTGCCAGCAGCTTGGAGGGACAGGCCTACAATGAGCAGTTCTTC. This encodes CASSLEGQAYNEQFF.

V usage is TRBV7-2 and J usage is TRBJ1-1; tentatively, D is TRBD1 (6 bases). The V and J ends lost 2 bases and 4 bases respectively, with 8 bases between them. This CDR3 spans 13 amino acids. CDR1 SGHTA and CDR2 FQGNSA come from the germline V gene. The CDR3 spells CASSLNRVTEAFF. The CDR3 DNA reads TGTGCCAGCAGCTTAAACAGGGTCACTGAAGCTTTCTTT.

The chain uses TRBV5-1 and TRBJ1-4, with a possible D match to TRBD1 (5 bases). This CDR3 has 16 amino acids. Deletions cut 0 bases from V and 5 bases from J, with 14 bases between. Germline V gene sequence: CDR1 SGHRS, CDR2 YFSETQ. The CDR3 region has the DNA TGCGCCAGCAGCTTGGACAGGATGGGAAAAAATGAAAAACTGTTTTTT. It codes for CASSLDRMGKNEKLFF.

The CDR3 nucleotides are TGTGCCAGCAGCTTCCGGGACAGGGTTGCCAATGAGCAGTTCTTC. It yields the protein CASSFRDRVANEQFF. V gene TRBV5-6 combines with J gene TRBJ2-1; TRBD1 matches at 9 bases. The J segment lost 6 bases and the V segment lost 2 bases, leaving 6 bases of the junction unmatched. The germline CDR1 and CDR2 sequences are SGHDT and YYEEEE. The CDR3 loop spans 15 amino acids.

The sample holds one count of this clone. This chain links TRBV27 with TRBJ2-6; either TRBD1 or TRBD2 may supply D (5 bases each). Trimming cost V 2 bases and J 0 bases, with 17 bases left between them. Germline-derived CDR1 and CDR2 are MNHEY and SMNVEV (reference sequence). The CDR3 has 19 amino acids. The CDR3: CASSLRYRDGDSGANVLTF. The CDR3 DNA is TGTGCCAGCAGTTTAAGATATAGGGACGGCGACTCTGGGGCCAACGTCCTGACTTTC.

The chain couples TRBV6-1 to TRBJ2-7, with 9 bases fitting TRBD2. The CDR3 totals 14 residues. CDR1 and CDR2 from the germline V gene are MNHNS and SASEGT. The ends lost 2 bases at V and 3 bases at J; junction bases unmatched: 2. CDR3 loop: CASSESGGIYEQYF. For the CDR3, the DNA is TGTGCCAGCAGTGAAAGCGGGGGGATCTACGAGCAGTACTTC.

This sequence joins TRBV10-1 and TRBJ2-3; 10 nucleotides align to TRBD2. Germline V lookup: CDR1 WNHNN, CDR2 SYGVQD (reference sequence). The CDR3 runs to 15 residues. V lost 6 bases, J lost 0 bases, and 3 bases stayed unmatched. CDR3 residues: CASSKREGSTDTQYF. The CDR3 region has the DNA TGCGCCAGCAGCAAGCGGGAGGGGAGCACAGATACGCAGTATTTT.

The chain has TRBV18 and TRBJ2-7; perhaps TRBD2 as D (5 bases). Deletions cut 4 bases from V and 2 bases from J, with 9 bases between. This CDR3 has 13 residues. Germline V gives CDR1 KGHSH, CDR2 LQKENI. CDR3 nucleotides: TGTGCCAGCTCACTGGACGGGACCTACGAGCAGTACTTC. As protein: CASSLDGTYEQYF.

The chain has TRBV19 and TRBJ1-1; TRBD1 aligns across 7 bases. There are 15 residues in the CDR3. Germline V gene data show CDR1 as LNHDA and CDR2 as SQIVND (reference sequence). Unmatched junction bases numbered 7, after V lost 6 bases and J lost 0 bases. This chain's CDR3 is CASSTQTGMNTEAFF. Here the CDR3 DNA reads TGTGCCAGTAGCACCCAGACAGGGATGAACACTGAAGCTTTCTTT.

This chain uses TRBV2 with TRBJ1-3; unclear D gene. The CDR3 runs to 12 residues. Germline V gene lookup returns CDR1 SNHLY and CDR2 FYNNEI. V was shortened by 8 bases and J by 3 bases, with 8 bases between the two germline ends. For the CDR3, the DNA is TGTGCCAGCCGAGATCGTGGAAACACCATATATTTT. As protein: CASRDRGNTIYF.

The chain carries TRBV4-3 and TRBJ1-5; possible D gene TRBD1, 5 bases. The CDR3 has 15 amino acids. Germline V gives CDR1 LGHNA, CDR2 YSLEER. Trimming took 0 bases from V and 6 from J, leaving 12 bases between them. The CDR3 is CASSQDPVGVQPQHF. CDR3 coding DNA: TGCGCCAGCAGCCAAGATCCCGTGGGGGTTCAGCCCCAGCATTTT.

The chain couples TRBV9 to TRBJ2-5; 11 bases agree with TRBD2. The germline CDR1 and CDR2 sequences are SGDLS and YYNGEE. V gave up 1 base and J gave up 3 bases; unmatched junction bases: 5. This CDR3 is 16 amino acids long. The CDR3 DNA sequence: TGTGCCAGCAGCGTACGTCTAGCGGGGGGCGAAGAGACCCAGTACTTC. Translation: CASSVRLAGGEETQYF.

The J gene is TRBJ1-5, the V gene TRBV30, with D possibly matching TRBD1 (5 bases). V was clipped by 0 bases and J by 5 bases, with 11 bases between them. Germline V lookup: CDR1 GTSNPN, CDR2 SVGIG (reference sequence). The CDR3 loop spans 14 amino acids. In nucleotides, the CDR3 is TGTGCCTGGAGTGTTGGGCAGGGTCATCAGCCCCAGCATTTT. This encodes CAWSVGQGHQPQHF.

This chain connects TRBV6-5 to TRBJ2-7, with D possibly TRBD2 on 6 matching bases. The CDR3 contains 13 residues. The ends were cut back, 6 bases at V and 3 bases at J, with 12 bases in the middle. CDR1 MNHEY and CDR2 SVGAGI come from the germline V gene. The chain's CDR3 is CASSRGSNYEQYF. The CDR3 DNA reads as TGTGCCAGCAGCCGGGGGTCAAACTACGAGCAGTACTTC.

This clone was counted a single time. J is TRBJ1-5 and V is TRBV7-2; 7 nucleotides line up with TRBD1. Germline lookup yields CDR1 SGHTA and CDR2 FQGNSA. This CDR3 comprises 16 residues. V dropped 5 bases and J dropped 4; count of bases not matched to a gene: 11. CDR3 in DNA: TGTGCCAGCAGCCCGTTACCGGGACAGCGAAATCAGCCCCAGCATTTT. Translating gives CASSPLPGQRNQPQHF.

CDR3 amino acids: CASSLPGQPQHF. In DNA form, the CDR3 reads TGTGCCAGCAGCTTACCGGGTCAGCCCCAGCATTTT. The rearrangement links TRBV7-3 to TRBJ1-5; D gene unclear. The germline V gene encodes CDR1 SGHTA and CDR2 FQGTGA. The CDR3 length is 12 residues. Trimming left V 2 bases short and J 6 bases short, with 5 bases between.

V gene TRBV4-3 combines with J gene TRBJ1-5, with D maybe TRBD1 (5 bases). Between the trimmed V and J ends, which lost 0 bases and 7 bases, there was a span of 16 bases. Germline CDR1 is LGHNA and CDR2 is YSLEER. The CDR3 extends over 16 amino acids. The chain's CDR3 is CASSQDPPGIGQPQHF. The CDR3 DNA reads TGCGCCAGCAGCCAAGATCCTCCAGGGATAGGCCAGCCCCAGCATTTT.

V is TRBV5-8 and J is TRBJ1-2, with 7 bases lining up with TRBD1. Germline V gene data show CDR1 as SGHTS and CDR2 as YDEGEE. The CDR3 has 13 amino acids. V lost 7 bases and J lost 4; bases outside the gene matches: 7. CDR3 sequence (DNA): TGTGCCAGCGCCAGGGACAGTCGCTATGGCTACACCTTC. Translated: CASARDSRYGYTF.

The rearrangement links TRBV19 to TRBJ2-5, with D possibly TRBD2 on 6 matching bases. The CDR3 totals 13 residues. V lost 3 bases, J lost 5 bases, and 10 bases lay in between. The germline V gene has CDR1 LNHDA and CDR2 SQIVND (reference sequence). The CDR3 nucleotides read TGTGCCAGTAGTATGACGGGAGTGGAGACCCAGTACTTC. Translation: CASSMTGVETQYF. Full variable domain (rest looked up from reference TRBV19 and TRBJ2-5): DGGITQSPKYLFRKEGQNVTLSCEQNLNHDAMYWYRQDPGQGLRLIYYSQIVNDFQKGDIAEGYSVSREKKESFPLTVTSAQKNPTAFYLCASSMTGVETQYFGPGTRLLVL.

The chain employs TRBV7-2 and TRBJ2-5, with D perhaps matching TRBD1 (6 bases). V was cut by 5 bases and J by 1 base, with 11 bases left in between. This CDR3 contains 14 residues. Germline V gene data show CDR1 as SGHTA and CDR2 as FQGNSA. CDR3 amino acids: CASSTGQIQETQYF. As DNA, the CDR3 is TGTGCCAGCAGCACGGGACAAATCCAAGAGACCCAGTACTTC.

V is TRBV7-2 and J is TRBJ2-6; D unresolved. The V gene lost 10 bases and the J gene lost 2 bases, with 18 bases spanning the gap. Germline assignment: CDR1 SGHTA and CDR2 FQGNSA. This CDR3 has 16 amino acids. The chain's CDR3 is CATYLFGKPGANVLTF. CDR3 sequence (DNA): TGTGCCACCTACCTTTTCGGCAAACCTGGGGCCAACGTCCTGACTTTC.